The clone carrying this T cell receptor (beta chain) has a single count. The antigen remains unidentified. V gave up 5 bases and J gave up 1 base, with 20 bases separating them. The CDR3 runs to 17 residues. CDR1 is KGHSH and CDR2 is LQKENI in the germline V gene. These data are taken from a study of cytomegalovirus exposure and HLA in healthy donors. Regarding the study as a whole: Sequencing likely caused a cluster of highly shared sequence variants.

This PCR relied on a set of 60 Vbeta primers and 13 Jbeta primers. The method was immunoSEQ multiplex PCR; TCRdb's version includes in-frame clones alone and lacks a portion of them. Found here are under 200,000 clones, roughly 76% of them singletons; the top ten hold 1.9%. The chain couples TRBV18 to TRBJ1-1; D might be TRBD1 (6 bases). Sequencing used PBMCs. This TCR was sampled from a human donor in good health. In DNA, the CDR3 is TGTGCCAGCTCATTCGGGACGTTGACAGGATCGAACACTGAAGCTTTCTTT. This encodes CASSFGTLTGSNTEAFF.